The clone carrying this TCR beta chain has just a few counts. No antigen is known for it. Trimming cost V 6 bases and J 7 bases; bases outside gene matches: 3. The CDR3 is 13 amino acids. Germline CDR1 reads DFQATT; CDR2 reads SNEGSKA (reference sequence). The source of the sample is a study of T-cell reconstitution after alpha-beta-depleted transplantation in children. Findings and limits, study-wide: About two months after transplant, alpha-beta T cells reportedly came from several hundred expanded graft clones. High day-60 TCRbeta diversity in some patients came from surviving recipient T cells and thymic progenitors. When one year had passed after transplant, most T-cell counts and diversity came from newly produced T cells.

Preparation of the TCRbeta library involved a method that used unique molecular identifiers. TCRdb processed the PCR reads anew with MiXCR; each CDR3 protein has one entry. The repertoire holds 500,000 to 750,000 distinct CDR3 sequences, with approximately 12% as singletons. The chain carries TRBV20-1 and TRBJ2-2; 12 bases are shared with TRBD2. Sequencing was performed on PBMCs, mostly from graft donor cells, taken 360 days after TCRalphabeta/CD19-depleted stem cell transplant. The TCR originated in a male patient younger than 18 who had a stem cell transplant for acute myeloid leukemia, so the T cells may come from the graft donor. This chain's CDR3 is CSALLAGGGELFF. Written as DNA, the CDR3 is TGCAGTGCCCTACTAGCGGGAGGCGGGGAGCTGTTTTTT.